The entry that follows covers one T cell receptor (beta chain) sequence. Its antigen is currently unknown. The data were taken from a study of beta chain features in type 1 diabetes. Reverse transcription of all isolated RNA meant that expressed TCRB transcripts were sequenced. Clones were sequenced by immunoSEQ multiplex PCR, and TCRdb holds only the in-frame ones, with some missing. The table lists about 410,000 clones, approximately 15% of them singletons, with less than 0.04% in the top ten. Whole-study results and caveats: It was possible that PCR favored shorter templates, equally so in patients and controls.

With 6 bases removed from V and 2 bases from J, the gap between germline ends came to 4 bases. The CDR3 is 12 amino acids. Sequenced material: naive CD4+ T cells from blood. The genes are TRBV6-7 and TRBJ2-2; D is unclear. TRBV6-7 is an ORF, with its function uncertain. This sequence originates from a man in his thirties or forties in good health. CDR3 DNA sequence: TGTGCCAGCAGACTTAACACCGGGGAGCTGTTTTTT. Translation gives CASRLNTGELFF.